This is a list of T cell receptor beta chains from one sample in a study of cytomegalovirus exposure and HLA in healthy donors. Method: immunoSEQ multiplex PCR; TCRdb's copy keeps in-frame clones and lacks some. The table shows fewer than 200,000 clones, with roughly 80% occurring only once. Sequencing used PBMCs. Receptors originate from a male donor in good health and CMV-seronegative. The CDR3 runs from the conserved cysteine through the conserved F or W. The D gene is left open where the match is weak. The size entry is marked missing in some rows and otherwise reads once, few, many or a size class.

CASATGAGGELFF TGTGCCAGCGCGACAGGGGCTGGCGGGGAGCTGTTTTTT TRBD1 TRBJ2-2 TRBV6-1 .
CASSQGGGSNQPQHF TGTGCCAGCAGTCAAGGGGGAGGAAGCAATCAGCCCCAGCATTTT . TRBJ1-5 TRBV2 .
CASSLYQTGGGYTF TGTGCCAGCAGCTTGTACCAAACCGGAGGGGGCTACACCTTC . TRBJ1-2 TRBV5-6 .
CATGRFNEKLFF TGTGCCACAGGGCGTTTTAATGAAAAACTGTTTTTT . TRBJ1-4 TRBV19 once
CAISESKTGGSPLHF TGTGCCATCAGTGAGTCGAAGACAGGGGGATCACCCCTCCACTTT TRBD1 TRBJ1-6 TRBV10-3 once
CASRTGSSYEQYF TGCGCCAGTAGGACAGGGAGTTCCTACGAGCAGTACTTC TRBD1 TRBJ2-7 TRBV5-1 once
CASNGGEQDPFGVNSPLHF TGTGCCAGCAACGGAGGGGAACAGGACCCCTTTGGTGTCAATTCACCCCTCCACTTT . TRBJ1-6 TRBV11-3 .
CASSPTGTGVGYTF TGTGCCAGCTCACCGACCGGGACAGGGGTTGGCTACACCTTC TRBD1 TRBJ1-2 TRBV18 .
CAWRANTEAFF TGTGCCTGGAGGGCGAACACTGAAGCTTTCTTT . TRBJ1-1 TRBV30 once
CASSKVRQYQETQYF TGTGCCAGCAGCAAAGTTAGACAATACCAAGAGACCCAGTACTTC . TRBJ2-5 TRBV21-1 .
CASSLGLDGGNIQYF TGTGCCAGCAGCTTGGGCTTAGATGGGGGGAACATTCAGTACTTC . TRBJ2-4 TRBV11-2 .
CASSPGGFNQETQYF TGCGCCAGCAGCCCGGGAGGCTTTAATCAAGAGACCCAGTACTTC TRBD2 TRBJ2-5 TRBV5-1 few
CASSIRTGSYEQYF TGTGCCAGTAGTATCAGGACAGGGTCCTACGAGCAGTACTTC TRBD1 TRBJ2-7 TRBV19 .
CASSWDRGNTEAFF TGCGCCAGCAGCTGGGACAGGGGGAACACTGAAGCTTTCTTT TRBD1 TRBJ1-1 TRBV5-1 few